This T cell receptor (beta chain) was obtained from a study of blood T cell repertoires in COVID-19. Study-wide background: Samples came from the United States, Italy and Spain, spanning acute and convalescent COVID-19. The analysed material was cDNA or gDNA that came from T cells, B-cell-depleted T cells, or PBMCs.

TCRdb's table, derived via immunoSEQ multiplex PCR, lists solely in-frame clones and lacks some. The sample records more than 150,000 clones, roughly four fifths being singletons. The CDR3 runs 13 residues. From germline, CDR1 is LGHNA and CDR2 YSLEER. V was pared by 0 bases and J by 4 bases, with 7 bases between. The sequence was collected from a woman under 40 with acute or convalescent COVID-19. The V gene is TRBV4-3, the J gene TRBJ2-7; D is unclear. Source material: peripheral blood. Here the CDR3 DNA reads TGCGCCAGCAGCCAAGATAATTATTACGAGCAGTACTTC. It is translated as CASSQDNYYEQYF.